These 20 T cell receptor beta chains originate from one sample sequenced in a study of blood T cell repertoires in COVID-19. Profiled with immunoSEQ multiplex PCR; TCRdb holds only in-frame clones, not every one. The table includes more than 200,000 clones, around 86% detected once. The sample was peripheral blood. These receptors came from a woman aged 55-75 years with COVID-19, enrolled during active disease.

The chain uses TRBV27 and TRBJ1-2, with 8 bases fitting TRBD1. The J segment lost 5 bases and the V segment lost 3 bases, leaving 5 bases of the junction unmatched. The CDR3 has 14 residues. The germline CDR1 and CDR2 sequences are MNHEY and SMNVEV (reference sequence). The CDR3 reads CASSFGNRGYGYTF. CDR3 DNA: TGTGCCAGCAGTTTCGGAAACAGGGGGTATGGCTACACCTTC.

For this clone: At the DNA level, this CDR3 is encoded by other sequences in the same sample as well. The chain joins TRBV19 to TRBJ1-3; no clear D. V lost 2 bases, J lost 0 bases, and 11 bases lay in between. Germline lookup yields CDR1 LNHDA and CDR2 SQIVND (reference sequence). CDR3 length: 16 residues. CDR3 coding DNA: TGTGCCAGTAGTATATTGGGGAGGCTCTCTGGAAACACCATATATTTT. Its protein product is CASSILGRLSGNTIYF.

The V and J genes are TRBV14 and TRBJ2-3, with TRBD2 identical over 9 bases. Germline-derived CDR1 and CDR2 are SGHDN and FVKESK. After removal of 1 base from V and 3 bases from J, the junction contained 8 bases not matched to a gene. The CDR3 length is 17 residues. The CDR3 region is CASSQAKWAGGTDTQYF. As DNA, the CDR3 is TGTGCCAGCAGCCAAGCCAAATGGGCGGGAGGGACAGATACGCAGTATTTT.

This chain uses TRBV28 with TRBJ1-6, with 9 positions matching TRBD1. Germline V lookup: CDR1 MDHEN, CDR2 SYDVKM. This CDR3 has 16 amino acids. V was pared by 6 bases and J by 1 base, with 4 bases of the junction left unmatched. The CDR3 loop is CASSRGTGSYNSPLHF. DNA for the CDR3: TGTGCCAGCAGCCGCGGGACAGGGTCCTATAATTCACCCCTCCACTTT.

This sequence joins TRBV5-3 and TRBJ2-5; the match to TRBD2 covers 13 bases. TRBV5-3 is annotated as an ORF whose role is uncertain. The trim removed 3 bases at V and 0 bases at J, leaving 5 bases unmatched. This CDR3 comprises 17 residues. The CDR3 DNA reads as TGTGCCAGAAGCTGGGGACTAGCGGGGACCGACCAAGAGACCCAGTACTTC. Protein: CARSWGLAGTDQETQYF.

The V and J genes are TRBV6-5 and TRBJ2-7; 13 bases map to TRBD2. V gave up 6 bases and J gave up 6 bases; unmatched junction bases: 8. Germline assignment: CDR1 MNHEY and CDR2 SVGAGI. This CDR3 is built from 15 residues. The CDR3 DNA sequence: TGTGCCAGCAGAAACGGACTAGCGGGAGTGCGCGAGCAGTACTTC. This codes for CASRNGLAGVREQYF.

The sample holds many counts of this clone. This sample includes further DNA sequences coding for the same CDR3. J is TRBJ2-7 and V is TRBV19, with 15 bases that match TRBD2. Germline-derived CDR1 and CDR2 are LNHDA and SQIVND (reference sequence). The CDR3 has 16 residues. Unmatched junction bases numbered 5, after V lost 4 bases and J lost 4 bases. The CDR3 sequence: CASSTGLAGGAYEQYF. CDR3 DNA: TGTGCCAGTAGTACCGGACTAGCGGGGGGGGCGTACGAGCAGTACTTC. The complete variable domain, with remaining parts taken from reference TRBV19 and TRBJ2-7, reads DGGITQSPKYLFRKEGQNVTLSCEQNLNHDAMYWYRQDPGQGLRLIYYSQIVNDFQKGDIAEGYSVSREKKESFPLTVTSAQKNPTAFYLCASSTGLAGGAYEQYFGPGTRLTVT.

The chain uses TRBV6-1 and TRBJ1-1; no clear D gene. V lost 3 bases and J lost 3, with 11 bases in between. This CDR3 contains 14 residues. CDR1 and CDR2 (germline): MNHNS, SASEGT. CDR3 DNA: TGTGCCAGCAGTGAGACCCTAGACGACACTGAAGCTTTCTTT. It translates to CASSETLDDTEAFF.

The chain has TRBV10-3 and TRBJ1-3; D is ambiguous. Germline CDR1 is ENHRY and CDR2 is SYGVKD. Between the trimmed V and J ends, which lost 11 bases and 4 bases, there was a span of 12 bases. The CDR3 runs to 12 residues. CDR3 DNA: TGTGCCGCCAGGAGGCCAGGAAACACCATATATTTT. Amino acid sequence: CAARRPGNTIYF.

The J gene is TRBJ2-5, the V gene TRBV7-9; 15 bases match TRBD2. The CDR3 contains 17 residues. The junction had 8 bases not matched to a gene; V was cut back by 5 bases and J by 4 bases. From germline, CDR1 is SEHNR and CDR2 FQNEAQ (reference sequence). The DNA for the CDR3 is TGTGCCAGCAGCGGGCGGACTAGCGGGAGGGCCGGAGAGACCCAGTACTTC. This codes for CASSGRTSGRAGETQYF.

The chain joins TRBV5-1 to TRBJ2-7; 9 nucleotides match TRBD1. The germline gives CDR1 SGHRS, CDR2 YFSETQ. The CDR3 loop spans 15 amino acids. Germline trimming cut 4 bases from V and 5 bases from J; bases unmatched to any gene: 10. The CDR3 spells CASSLGTGSSHEQYF. In DNA form, the CDR3 reads TGCGCCAGCAGCCTGGGGACAGGGTCTAGCCACGAGCAGTACTTC.

The chain couples TRBV29-1 to TRBJ1-1; 8 positions match TRBD1. Germline assignment: CDR1 SQVTM and CDR2 ANQGSEA. V was pared by 4 bases and J by 5 bases, with 3 bases of the junction left unmatched. The CDR3 sequence is 12 residues long. The CDR3 DNA reads as TGCAGCGTTGGGCAGGGGGCAACTGAAGCTTTCTTT. This translates into CSVGQGATEAFF.

The chain uses TRBV5-5 and TRBJ1-5; D uncertain. The CDR3 spans 14 residues. Germline V gene lookup returns CDR1 SGHKS and CDR2 YYEKEE (reference sequence). V dropped 1 base and J dropped 3 bases, with 8 bases sitting between them. CDR3 nucleotides: TGTGCCAGCAGCTTGTGGTTAGCCAATCAGCCCCAGCATTTT. It encodes CASSLWLANQPQHF.

A few counts support this clone. The rearrangement joins TRBV27 to TRBJ2-7, with 12 bases identical to TRBD2. The CDR3 covers 15 residues. J was trimmed by 7 bases and V by 5 bases; bases with no gene match: 9. CDR1 and CDR2 (germline): MNHEY, SMNVEV (reference sequence). Here the CDR3 DNA reads TGTGCCAGCAGTATCCTAGCGGGAGGGCCTGGAGAGCAGTACTTC. This gives the protein CASSILAGGPGEQYF.

J is TRBJ2-3 and V is TRBV5-4; D is uncertain. This CDR3 region has 14 residues. Between the trimmed V and J ends, which lost 1 base and 4 bases, there was a span of 10 bases. In germline, CDR1 is SGHNT, CDR2 YYREEE (reference sequence). The CDR3, as DNA: TGTGCCAGCAGCTTGACCTCAGGCCCAGATACGCAGTATTTT. This sequence encodes CASSLTSGPDTQYF.

V usage is TRBV7-2 and J usage is TRBJ1-2; 7 bases match TRBD1. The CDR3 contains 14 residues. The germline gives CDR1 SGHTA, CDR2 FQGNSA. Trimming cost V 5 bases and J 4 bases; bases outside gene matches: 7. CDR3 protein: CASSPRQGLYGYTF. DNA of the CDR3: TGTGCCAGCAGCCCCCGACAGGGCCTCTATGGCTACACCTTC.

The chain links TRBV28 to TRBJ2-1; 15 positions agree with TRBD2. Germline V gene sequence: CDR1 MDHEN, CDR2 SYDVKM. CDR3 length: 15 amino acids. The V segment lost 6 bases and the J segment 10 bases; nucleotides outside the gene matches: 7. The CDR3 DNA reads as TGTGCCAGCAGCATTGGGACTAGCGGGAGGAGGGAGCAGTTCTTC. This sequence encodes CASSIGTSGRREQFF. Using reference TRBV28 and TRBJ2-1 for the parts outside the CDR3, the full variable domain is DVKVTQSSRYLVKRTGEKVFLECVQDMDHENMFWYRQDPGLGLRLIYFSYDVKMKEKGDIPEGYSVSREKKERFSLILESASTNQTSMYLCASSIGTSGRREQFFGPGTRLTVL.

The V gene is TRBV5-4, the J gene TRBJ2-1; no clear D. V was cut by 3 bases and J by 0 bases, with 7 bases left in between. The CDR3 extends over 14 amino acids. The germline gives CDR1 SGHNT, CDR2 YYREEE (reference sequence). CDR3: CASSYANSYNEQFF. DNA of the CDR3: TGTGCCAGCAGCTACGCGAACTCCTACAATGAGCAGTTCTTC.

The chain couples TRBV5-8 to TRBJ1-4, with 9 nucleotides matching TRBD1. The CDR3 runs to 18 residues. Germline V gives CDR1 SGHTS, CDR2 YDEGEE. Unmatched junction bases numbered 12, after V lost 6 bases and J lost 0 bases. CDR3 loop: CASNARDRVVATNEKLFF. CDR3 sequence (DNA): TGTGCCAGCAATGCCCGGGACAGGGTTGTTGCAACTAATGAAAAACTGTTTTTT.

The rearrangement joins TRBV15 to TRBJ1-1, with D perhaps matching TRBD1 (5 bases). Germline CDR1 is LNHNV and CDR2 is YYDKDF (reference sequence). The CDR3 spans 12 residues. Trimming stripped 1 base from V and 11 bases from J, with 11 bases between. The CDR3 sequence: CATSRGGLRAFF. DNA for the CDR3: TGTGCCACCAGCAGAGGGGGACTGAGGGCTTTCTTT.